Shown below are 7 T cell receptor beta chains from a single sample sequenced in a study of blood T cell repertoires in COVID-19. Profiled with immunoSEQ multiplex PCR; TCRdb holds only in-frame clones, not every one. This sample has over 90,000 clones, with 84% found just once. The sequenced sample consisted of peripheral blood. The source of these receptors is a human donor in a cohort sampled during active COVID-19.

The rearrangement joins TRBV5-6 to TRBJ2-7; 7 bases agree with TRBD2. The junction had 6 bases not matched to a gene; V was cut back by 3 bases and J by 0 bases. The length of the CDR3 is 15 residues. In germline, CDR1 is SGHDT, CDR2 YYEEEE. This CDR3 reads CASSWERGSSYEQYF. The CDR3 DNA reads TGTGCCAGCAGCTGGGAGCGGGGTTCCTCCTACGAGCAGTACTTC.

CDR3 residues: CASSLRTGQGQPQHF. CDR3 DNA sequence: TGTGCCAGCAGCTTAAGGACAGGCCAAGGTCAGCCCCAGCATTTT. The chain combines TRBV7-2 with TRBJ1-5, with 7 bases lining up with TRBD1. CDR3 length equals 15 residues. With V trimmed by 2 bases and J by 6 bases, 7 bases remained unmatched. Per germline, CDR1 SGHTA and CDR2 FQGNSA.

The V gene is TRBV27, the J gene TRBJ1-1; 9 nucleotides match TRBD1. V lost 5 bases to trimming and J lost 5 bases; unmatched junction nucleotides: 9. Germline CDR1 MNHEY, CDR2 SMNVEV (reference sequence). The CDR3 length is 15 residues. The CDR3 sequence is CASSAETGGRTEAFF. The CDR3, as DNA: TGTGCCAGCAGTGCCGAAACAGGGGGCCGTACTGAAGCTTTCTTT.

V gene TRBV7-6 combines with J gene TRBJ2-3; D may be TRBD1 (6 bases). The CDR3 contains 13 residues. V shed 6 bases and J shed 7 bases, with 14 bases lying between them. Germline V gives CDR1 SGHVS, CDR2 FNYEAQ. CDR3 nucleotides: TGTGCCAGCAGTCCCAGGGGCGCGAATACGCAGTATTTT. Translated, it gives CASSPRGANTQYF.

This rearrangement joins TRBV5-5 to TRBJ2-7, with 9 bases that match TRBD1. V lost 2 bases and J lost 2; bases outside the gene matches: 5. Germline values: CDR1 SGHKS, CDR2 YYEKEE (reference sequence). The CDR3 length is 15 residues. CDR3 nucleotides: TGTGCCAGCAGCTTCGACAGGGGGGAAACCTACGAGCAGTACTTC. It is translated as CASSFDRGETYEQYF.

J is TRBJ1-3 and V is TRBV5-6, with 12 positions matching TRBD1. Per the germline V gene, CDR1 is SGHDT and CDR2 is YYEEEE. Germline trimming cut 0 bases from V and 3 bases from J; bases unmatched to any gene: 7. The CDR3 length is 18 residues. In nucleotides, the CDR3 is TGTGCCAGCAGCTTGGCCGGGACAGGGGGCGCGAGTGGAAACACCATATATTTT. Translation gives CASSLAGTGGASGNTIYF.

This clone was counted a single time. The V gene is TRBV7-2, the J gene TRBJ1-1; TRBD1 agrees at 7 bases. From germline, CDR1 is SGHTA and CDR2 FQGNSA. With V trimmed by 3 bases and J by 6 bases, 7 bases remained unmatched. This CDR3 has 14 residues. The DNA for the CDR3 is TGTGCCAGCAGCTTCAGCTGGACAGGCTCTGAAGCTTTCTTT. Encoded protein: CASSFSWTGSEAFF. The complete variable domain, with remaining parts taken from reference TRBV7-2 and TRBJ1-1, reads GAGVSQSPSNKVTEKGKDVELRCDPISGHTALYWYRQSLGQGLEFLIYFQGNSAPDKSGLPSDRFSAERTGGSVSTLTIQRTQQEDSAVYLCASSFSWTGSEAFFGQGTRLTVV.